This section outlines one T cell receptor beta chain sequence together with its context. A much larger clone is a single base away; this may be a read error. This entry comes from a study of T cells of healthy individuals. TCRdb reprocessed the 5' RACE reads via MiXCR and lists one record per CDR3 protein. Altogether 60,000 to 75,000 distinct CDR3 sequences are present, 16% being singletons, with the ten largest covering less than 6%. V lost 6 bases, J lost 5 bases, and 10 bases stayed unmatched. This CDR3 is built from 15 residues. CDR1 and CDR2 (germline): SNHLY, FYNNEI. This chain links TRBV2 with TRBJ2-3, with 8 bases aligning to TRBD2. This clonotype originated in a human donor in good health. In nucleotides, the CDR3 is TGTGCCAGCAGAACGATAGCGGGATACATAGATACGCAGTATTTT. Protein: CASRTIAGYIDTQYF.